This is a list of T cell receptor beta chains from one sample in a study of CD8 T cells in Susac syndrome. TCRdb fed the immunoSEQ multiplex PCR reads into MiXCR, producing one record per CDR3 protein. This sample has around 130,000 distinct CDR3 sequences; approximately 79% occur once, and the top ten carry 0.5% to 0.65%. The material sequenced was CD8+ T cells from PBMCs. The receptors stem from a human donor with multiple sclerosis. CDR3s include the opening cysteine and the closing phenylalanine or tryptophan. The D gene is left open where the match is weak. The size entry is marked missing in some rows and otherwise reads once, few, many or a size class.

V gene	J gene	D gene	clone size	CDR3 protein	CDR3 DNA
TRBV27	TRBJ1-1	.	.	CASLSRAEAFF	TGTGCCAGCCTCAGTCGCGCTGAAGCTTTCTTT
TRBV6-5	TRBJ1-2	.	.	CASSYGEGKGYTF	TGTGCCAGCAGTTACGGGGAGGGCAAGGGCTACACCTTC
TRBV19	TRBJ2-1	.	.	CASKSGSLGYNEQFF	TGTGCCAGTAAATCAGGTAGTCTTGGATACAATGAGCAGTTCTTC
TRBV5-4	TRBJ2-2	.	.	CASSLVGHTTGELFF	TGTGCCAGCAGCTTGGTGGGACATACAACCGGGGAGCTGTTTTTT
TRBV2	TRBJ1-1	TRBD1	.	CASRPLDRLNTEAFF	TGTGCCAGCAGGCCCTTGGACAGGTTGAACACTGAAGCTTTCTTT
TRBV12-3/TRBV12-4	TRBJ1-2	.	once	CASSFKRANYGYTF	TGTGCCAGCAGTTTTAAGAGAGCTAACTATGGCTACACCTTC
TRBV28	TRBJ1-4	.	.	CASRSRPTNEKLFF	TGTGCCAGCAGGAGCCGACCAACTAATGAAAAACTGTTTTTT
TRBV6-1	TRBJ1-2	.	.	CASSDRGSTGYTF	TGTGCCAGCAGTGATAGGGGGTCTACGGGCTACACCTTC
TRBV12-3/TRBV12-4	TRBJ1-5	.	.	CASSPGLQNQPQHF	TGTGCCAGCAGCCCGGGACTGCAGAATCAGCCCCAGCATTTT
TRBV19	TRBJ2-2	.	.	CASSARETSAGELFF	TGTGCCAGTAGTGCTCGGGAAACCTCGGCCGGGGAGCTGTTTTTT
TRBV9	TRBJ2-1	TRBD2	once	CASSFPSTGSGVDNEQFF	TGTGCCAGCAGCTTCCCCTCCACTGGTAGCGGGGTTGACAATGAGCAGTTCTTC
TRBV4-2	TRBJ1-1	.	.	CASSPRVNTEAFF	TGTGCCAGCAGCCCCCGGGTCAACACTGAAGCTTTCTTT
TRBV28	TRBJ2-1	.	.	CASSPISSYNEQFF	TGTGCCAGCAGCCCGATCAGCTCCTACAATGAGCAGTTCTTC